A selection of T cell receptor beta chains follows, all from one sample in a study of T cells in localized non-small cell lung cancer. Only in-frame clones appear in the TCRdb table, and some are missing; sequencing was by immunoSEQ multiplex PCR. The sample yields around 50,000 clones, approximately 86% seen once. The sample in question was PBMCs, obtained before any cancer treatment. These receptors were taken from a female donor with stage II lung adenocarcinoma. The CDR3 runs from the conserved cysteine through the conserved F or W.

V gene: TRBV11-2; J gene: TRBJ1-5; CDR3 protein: CASSRAHSNQPQHF
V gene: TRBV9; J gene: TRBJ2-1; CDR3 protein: CASSDSGTLTSYNEQFF
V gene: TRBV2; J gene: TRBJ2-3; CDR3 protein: CASSVRGGSTDTQYF
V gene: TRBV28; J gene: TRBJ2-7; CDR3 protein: CASHTPLINRGGRNEQYF
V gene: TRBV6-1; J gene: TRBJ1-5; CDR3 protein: CASRRDRGPNQPQHF
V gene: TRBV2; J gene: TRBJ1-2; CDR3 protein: CASSERQGIGYTF
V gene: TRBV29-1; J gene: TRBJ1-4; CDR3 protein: CSVGLSNEKLFF
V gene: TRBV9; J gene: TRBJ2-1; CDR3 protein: CASSPIGGGESSLEQFF
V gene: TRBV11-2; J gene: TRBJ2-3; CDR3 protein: CASSGGGDTQYF
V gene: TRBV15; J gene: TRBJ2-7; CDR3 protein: CATSRDQRGYEQYF
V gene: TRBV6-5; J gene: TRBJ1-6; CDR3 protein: CASTEDSPLHF
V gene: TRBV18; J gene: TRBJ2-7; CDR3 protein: CASSPMGPPYEQYF
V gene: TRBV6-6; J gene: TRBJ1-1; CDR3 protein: CASTMDRAGNTEAFF
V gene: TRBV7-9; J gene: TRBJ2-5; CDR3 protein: CASNRRGQETQYF
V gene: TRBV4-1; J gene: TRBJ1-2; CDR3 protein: CASSQEDRGNYGYTF
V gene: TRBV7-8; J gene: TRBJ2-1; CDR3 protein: CASSYETPYNEQFF
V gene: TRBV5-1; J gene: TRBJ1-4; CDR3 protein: CASSLGEMRFPYEKLFF
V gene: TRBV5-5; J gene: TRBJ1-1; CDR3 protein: CASSLEGDAVPAFF
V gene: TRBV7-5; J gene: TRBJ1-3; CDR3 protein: CVRSLNCSGPSGNTIYF
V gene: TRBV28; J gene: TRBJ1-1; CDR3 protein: CASSLATLRAEAFF
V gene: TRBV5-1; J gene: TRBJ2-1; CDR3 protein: CASSPDSANEQFF
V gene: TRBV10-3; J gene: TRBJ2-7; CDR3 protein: CAITGLAGGLYEQYF
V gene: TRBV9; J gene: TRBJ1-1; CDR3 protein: CASSGDNWNTEAFF
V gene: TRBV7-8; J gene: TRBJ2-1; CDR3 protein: CASSSAPWDRGYNEQFF
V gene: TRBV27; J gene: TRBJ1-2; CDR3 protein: CASSLSDRFDGYTF
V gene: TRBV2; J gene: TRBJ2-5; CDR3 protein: CASSETSGPFQETQYF
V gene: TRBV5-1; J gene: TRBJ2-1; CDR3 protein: CASSLEHYYEQFF
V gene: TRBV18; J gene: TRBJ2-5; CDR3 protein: CASSPGVQETQYF
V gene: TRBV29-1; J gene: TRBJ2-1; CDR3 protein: CSANRDNSYNEQFF
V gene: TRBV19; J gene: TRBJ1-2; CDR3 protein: CASRLADGANYGYTF
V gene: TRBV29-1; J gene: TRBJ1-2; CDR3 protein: CSVPRQGGYTF
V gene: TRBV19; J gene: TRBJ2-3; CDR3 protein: CASSMRLAGGRADTQYF
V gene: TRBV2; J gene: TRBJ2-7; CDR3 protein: CASSVDRTFYEQYF
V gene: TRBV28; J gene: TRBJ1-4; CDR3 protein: CASSLGRNEKLFF
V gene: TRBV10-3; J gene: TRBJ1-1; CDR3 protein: CAISESLNTEAFF
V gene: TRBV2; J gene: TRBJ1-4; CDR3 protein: CASSEGLWEKLFF
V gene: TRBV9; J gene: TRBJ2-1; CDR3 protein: CASSVDVGSYNEQFF
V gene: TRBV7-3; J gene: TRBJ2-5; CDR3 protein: CASSRQGQSQETQYF
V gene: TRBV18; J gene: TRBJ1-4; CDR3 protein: CASSPGLGGEKLFF
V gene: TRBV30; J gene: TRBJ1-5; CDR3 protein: CAWSVEGGNQPQHF
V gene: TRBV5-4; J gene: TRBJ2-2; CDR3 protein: CASSLPGGLTTGELFF
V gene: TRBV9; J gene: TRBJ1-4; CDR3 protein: CASSLGQINEKLFF
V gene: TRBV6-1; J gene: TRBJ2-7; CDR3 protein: CASSDSAGTGTYEQYF
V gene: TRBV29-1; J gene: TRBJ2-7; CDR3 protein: CSVEGVPGTNEQYF
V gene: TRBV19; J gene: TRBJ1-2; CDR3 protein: CASRLTGNYGYTF
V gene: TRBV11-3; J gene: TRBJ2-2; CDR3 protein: CASSLSGRGGDTGELFF
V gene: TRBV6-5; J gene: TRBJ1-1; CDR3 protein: CASSYSVGGNTEAFF
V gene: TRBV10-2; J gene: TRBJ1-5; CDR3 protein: CASSDGRPNQPQHF
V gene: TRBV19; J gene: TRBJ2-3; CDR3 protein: CASADRGTDTQYF
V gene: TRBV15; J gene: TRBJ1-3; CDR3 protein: CATSRGQPFSGNTIYF
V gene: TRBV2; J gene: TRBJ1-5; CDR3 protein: CASKEDIFSNQPQHF
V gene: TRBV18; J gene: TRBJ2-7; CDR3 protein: CASSPARGSSYEQYF
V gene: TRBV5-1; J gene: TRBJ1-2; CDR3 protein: CASSLEVTGGAFGYTF
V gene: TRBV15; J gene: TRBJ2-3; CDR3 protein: CATSEGGGTRTQYF
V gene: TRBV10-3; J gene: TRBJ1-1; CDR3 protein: CAISAGGKDTEAFF